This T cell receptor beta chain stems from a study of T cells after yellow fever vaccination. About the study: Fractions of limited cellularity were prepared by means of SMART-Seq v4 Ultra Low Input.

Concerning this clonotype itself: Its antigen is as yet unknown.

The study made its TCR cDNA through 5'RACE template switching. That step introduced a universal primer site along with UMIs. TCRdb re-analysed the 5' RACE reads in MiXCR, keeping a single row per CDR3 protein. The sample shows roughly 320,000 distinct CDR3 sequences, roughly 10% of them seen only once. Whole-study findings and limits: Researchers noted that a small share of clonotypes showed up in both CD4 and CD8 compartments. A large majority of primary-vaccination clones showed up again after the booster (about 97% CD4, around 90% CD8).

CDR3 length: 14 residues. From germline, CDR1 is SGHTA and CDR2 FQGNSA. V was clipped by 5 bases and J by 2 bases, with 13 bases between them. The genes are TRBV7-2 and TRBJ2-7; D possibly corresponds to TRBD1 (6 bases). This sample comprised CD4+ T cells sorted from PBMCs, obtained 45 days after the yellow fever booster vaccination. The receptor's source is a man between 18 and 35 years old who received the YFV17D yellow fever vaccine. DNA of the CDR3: TGTGCCAGCAGCCGACGACAGGCCCCCTACGAGCAGTACTTC. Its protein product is CASSRRQAPYEQYF. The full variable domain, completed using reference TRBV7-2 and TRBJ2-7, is GAGVSQSPSNKVTEKGKDVELRCDPISGHTALYWYRQSLGQGLEFLIYFQGNSAPDKSGLPSDRFSAERTGGSVSTLTIQRTQQEDSAVYLCASSRRQAPYEQYFGPGTRLTVT.